This T cell receptor (beta chain) was recovered during a study of shared clonotypes between healthy human individuals (TCRdb year 2020). General notes on the study: The cohort comprised a couple of women and a few men aged 18 to 49 years. For each donor, three plates each were used for CD4 naive and CD4 memory, two plates were used for CD8 naive, and one plate was used for CD8 memory. The study deeply sequenced blood TCR repertoires of five healthy adults to estimate repertoire size and the extent of clonotype sharing between individuals. To increase sequencing depth and limit assay-specific biases, TCR repertoire library preparation and sequencing were carried out by different laboratories using diverse techniques. Each donor's leukapheresis produced roughly between roughly 0.9 and 8.9 billion PBMCs. What the study reported, not specific to this receptor: Rarefaction of sorted-subset datasets indicated incomplete sequencing despite the large sequencing depth. Naive subsets generally had larger estimated clonotype richness than memory subsets did. Higher generation probabilities were observed for clonotypes shared by all four sorted-subset donors than for non-shared clonotypes. Based on pairwise subsampling, the degree of clonotype sharing among donors was expected to be affected by sequencing depth. Because the study included a small number of donors, the genetic and exposure-history diversity represented was limited. Only blood was sampled, and tissue TCR repertoires likely differ from those in blood. Sharing across a few donors was observed for about 5% of naive CD4, over 3% of naive CD8, over 2% of memory CD4, and roughly 0.4% of memory CD8 clonotypes.

The germline V gene specifies SQVTM as CDR1 and ANQGSEA as CDR2. V drops 5 bases and J drops 7 bases, leaving 21 bases in between. From its cysteine to its phenylalanine, the CDR3 spans 15 amino acids. Just CDR3 DNA is preserved here, 45 bases in frame from base 1. Using the deep immunoSEQ assay, multiplex PCR amplified TCR CDR3 regions from genomic DNA. Genomic DNA extracted from each cell subset was distributed evenly over all wells of several immunoSEQ 96-well plates, and each plate served as one replicate. For sorted subsets, roughly 200 ng of genomic DNA, equivalent to about 30,000 T cell genomes, went into each replicate PCR. Purified libraries were quantified with a Qubit 3.0 fluorometer, sized on a Bioanalyzer 2100, and re-quantified with the KAPA Library Quantification kit. Every immunoSEQ 96-well plate was sequenced on a dedicated single-read 150-cycle Illumina NextSeq 550 flow cell. The paper's processing steps were these. Because the immunoSEQ output held only junctional sequences and lacked quality scores, the filtering could not match the filtering applied to full-length reads. To assign V/J genes and CDR3, sequences were annotated against IMGT germline references using PyIR, a Python wrapper for IgBLAST v1.9. Reads with weak V/J assignments (E-value above 1e-6), missing CDR3, stop codons, out-of-frame junctions, or ambiguous translated residues were removed. V3J clonotypes were defined as sequences sharing an identical inferred V gene, J gene, and CDR3 amino acid sequence. The percentage overlap between two repertoires was calculated by dividing the number of shared unique clonotypes by the size of the smaller repertoire. Richness of each repertoire was evaluated using RTK rarefaction, the Chao1 estimator, and Recon v2.1 estimates of unobserved clonotypes. For all TCRbeta clonotypes obtained by the gDNA method from a handful of donors, generation probabilities were computed with OLGA. Held by TCRdb, this immuneACCESS table contains in-frame sequences only and omits some clones. Under half of the omission traces to an unresolved V gene where checked; the cause of the rest is unknown. V and J calls and clone size follow that table, whereas D and trimming were derived from the DNA. This sample lists approximately 740,000 clones; nearly 95% were detected once. The ten largest clones represent 20% to 30% of the sample.

Of note for this clone: The clone's antigen remains unknown. There are no base qualities to consult, and no much larger clone falls within one base.

For the CD8 naive samples, CD45RO-negative cells were positively selected for CCR7, yielding a CD45RA+CCR7+ population from which TemRA cells were excluded. Healthy HIV-negative adults with no recently reported acute infections or vaccinations were included as donors. All donors were Caucasian adults living in Nashville, Tennessee, USA. Blood was obtained by leukapheresis, after which PBMCs were separated by Ficoll-Histopaque density gradient centrifugation and cryopreserved in liquid nitrogen vapor phase. Analytical flow cytometry was used to check the purity and quantity of every magnetically sorted T cell population. From each sorted fraction, genomic DNA was isolated and quantified by UV absorbance on a Nanodrop 2000c.

The chain is encoded by TRBV29-1 joined to TRBJ2-1, with the D gene uncertain. Sample: naive CD8+ T cells sorted from blood. The cell subset or site label of this sample denotes: CD45RA+CCR7+. This receptor was identified in a man aged 25-45 years in good health. The DNA is as follows: TGCAGCGTTTACATACCCGCTGGGTTCGAGAATGAGCAGTTCTTC. It translates as CSVYIPAGFENEQFF.